The T cell receptor (beta chain) described here comes from a study of cytomegalovirus exposure and HLA in healthy donors. From germline, CDR1 is MDHEN and CDR2 SYDVKM. The V end was cut by 4 bases, the J end by 1 base, with 2 bases between. CDR3 length equals 11 residues. This clone was detected once. Additional DNA sequences in this sample encode the identical CDR3. Primers: 60 Vbeta forward and 13 Jbeta reverse. Profiling relied on immunoSEQ multiplex PCR, and the TCRdb table lists in-frame clones only, not all of them. The sample consists of 150,000 to 200,000 clones, approximately 82% of them appearing once.

The sequenced sample consisted of PBMCs. J is TRBJ2-7 and V is TRBV28; D unclear. The receptor was derived from a male donor in good health and CMV-seronegative. The CDR3 sequence: CASSSSYEQYF. CDR3 coding DNA: TGTGCCAGCAGTTCATCCTACGAGCAGTACTTC.